This passage covers 30 T cell receptor beta chains from one sample sequenced in a study of Ad26.COV2.S vaccination and SARS-CoV-2 variants. Treatment defined: some 20 received Ad26.COV2.S at low or high dose, single or two shots; several received placebo; per-sample allocation not given. Repertoires come from day 63 after the first vaccine or placebo injection. Measured with immunoSEQ multiplex PCR; TCRdb has only the in-frame clones, and not every one. The sample lists 440,000 or so clones, 80% to 90% occurring once. The sample consisted of peripheral blood, taken in a trial of Ad26.COV2.S vaccine versus placebo. Every receptor here comes from a person between 18 and 60 years old who received the Ad26.COV2.S COVID-19 vaccine or a placebo.

This sequence joins TRBV11-2 and TRBJ2-1, with 10 bases fitting TRBD2. This CDR3 has 18 residues. The germline V gene has CDR1 SGHAT and CDR2 FQNNGV. J was trimmed by 8 bases and V by 5 bases; bases with no gene match: 18. The CDR3 spells CASSPRPRVAGGVDEQFF. Here the CDR3 DNA reads TGTGCCAGCAGCCCCAGGCCGAGGGTAGCGGGAGGTGTGGATGAGCAGTTCTTC.

The chain has TRBV10-3 and TRBJ2-1; D is unclear. The V end was cut by 3 bases, the J end by 3 bases, with 9 bases between. Germline values: CDR1 ENHRY, CDR2 SYGVKD. This CDR3 spans 14 amino acids. CDR3 sequence (DNA): TGTGCCATCAGTGAAGACTGGAACTACAATGAGCAGTTCTTC. It encodes CAISEDWNYNEQFF.

The rearrangement uses TRBV5-1 and TRBJ2-1; 7 bases are a match to TRBD2. The CDR3 is 15 amino acids. Trimming at V came to 2 bases and at J to 7 bases, leaving 9 bases not matched to a gene. Germline V lookup: CDR1 SGHRS, CDR2 YFSETQ. The CDR3 DNA reads TGCGCCAGCAGCTTCTCTGGCGGGAGTGGGAATGAGCAGTTCTTC. Translation: CASSFSGGSGNEQFF.

The V and J genes are TRBV6-2 or TRBV6-3 and TRBJ2-7; D gene unclear. V was shortened by 4 bases and J by 1 base, with 8 bases between the two germline ends. The CDR3 covers 13 residues. From germline, CDR1 is MNHEY and CDR2 SVGEGT. The CDR3 sequence: CASSWAGSYEQYF. CDR3 DNA: TGTGCCAGCAGTTGGGCAGGTTCCTACGAGCAGTACTTC.

V usage is TRBV3-1 (or the pseudogene TRBV3-2) and J usage is TRBJ2-5, with TRBD2 identical over 7 bases. The CDR3 is 17 residues long. Trimming took 4 bases from V and 1 from J; bases not matched to a gene: 12. In germline, CDR1 is LGHDT, CDR2 YNNKEL (reference sequence). The CDR3 reads CASSRIERGWGQETQYF. The CDR3 DNA reads TGTGCCAGCAGCCGAATCGAGCGGGGCTGGGGCCAAGAGACCCAGTACTTC.

CDR3 protein: CASSSTGLAEAFF. Here the CDR3 DNA reads TGCGCCAGCAGCTCTACAGGTCTGGCTGAAGCTTTCTTT. The V call is TRBV5-1, the J call TRBJ1-1, with a tentative D call TRBD1 (5 bases). The germline gives CDR1 SGHRS, CDR2 YFSETQ. Trimming stripped 3 bases from V and 6 bases from J, with 12 bases between. The CDR3 length is 13 residues.

The rearrangement joins TRBV5-1 to TRBJ1-3; no reliable D call. CDR1 and CDR2 (germline): SGHRS, YFSETQ. V shed 4 bases and J shed 4 bases, with 6 bases lying between them. This CDR3 region has 12 residues. The CDR3 sequence is CASSTEGNTIYF. CDR3 nucleotides: TGCGCCAGCAGCACGGAAGGAAACACCATATATTTT.

The chain is built from TRBV5-1 and TRBJ2-1, with TRBD2 matching over 12 bases. Germline assignment: CDR1 SGHRS and CDR2 YFSETQ. V shed 0 bases and J 12 bases; nucleotides not matched to a gene: 4. The CDR3 contains 14 residues. CDR3 region: CASSLETSGRTQFF. For the CDR3, the DNA is TGCGCCAGCAGCTTGGAGACTAGCGGGAGAACGCAGTTCTTC.

The V gene is TRBV7-9, the J gene TRBJ1-5; TRBD1 matches 11 bases. The CDR3 length is 16 residues. V dropped 2 bases and J dropped 6; count of bases not matched to a gene: 6. Germline CDR1 SEHNR, CDR2 FQNEAQ (reference sequence). The CDR3 bases are TGTGCCAGCAGCTTATCCAGGACAGGGGGCCCTCAGCCCCAGCATTTT. Protein sequence: CASSLSRTGGPQPQHF. The entire variable domain, with the rest obtained from reference TRBV7-9 and TRBJ1-5, is as follows: DTGVSQNPRHKITKRGQNVTFRCDPISEHNRLYWYRQTLGQGPEFLTYFQNEAQLEKSRLLSDRFSAERPKGSFSTLEIQRTEQGDSAMYLCASSLSRTGGPQPQHFGDGTRLSIL.

The chain joins TRBV10-1 to TRBJ2-1; 12 bases match TRBD2. Germline V gene sequence: CDR1 WNHNN, CDR2 SYGVQD (reference sequence). V gave up 4 bases and J gave up 15 bases; unmatched junction bases: 22. This CDR3 is 18 amino acids long. CDR3 residues: CASSVHREGRLAGGSRFF. The DNA for the CDR3 is TGCGCCAGCAGTGTTCACAGGGAGGGTCGGCTAGCGGGAGGGAGCCGGTTCTTC.

This chain joins TRBV25-1 and TRBJ1-1; the D gene is possibly TRBD1 (6 bases). Germline CDR1 and CDR2: MGHDK and SYGVNS. The CDR3 extends over 12 amino acids. The V end was cut by 6 bases, the J end by 6 bases, with 11 bases between. For the CDR3, the DNA is TGTGCCAGCAGAGGGGGTAACGCTGAAGCTTTCTTT. The encoded protein is CASRGGNAEAFF.

The chain couples TRBV4-1 to TRBJ2-1, with 10 bases fitting TRBD2. Germline V CDR1 and CDR2: MGHRA, YSYEKL. This CDR3 has 15 residues. With V trimmed by 3 bases and J by 4 bases, 3 bases remained unmatched. DNA of the CDR3: TGCGCCAGCAGCCACGAGCGGGAGGGTTACAATGAGCAGTTCTTC. Translating gives CASSHEREGYNEQFF.

The sample holds one count of this clone. The genes are TRBV7-2 and TRBJ2-5; the match to TRBD2 covers 8 bases. The CDR3 is 15 residues long. V shed 1 base and J 2 bases; nucleotides not matched to a gene: 3. Germline V gives CDR1 SGHTA, CDR2 FQGNSA. The CDR3 sequence is CASSLGPGGQETQYF. CDR3 DNA sequence: TGTGCCAGCAGCTTAGGGCCGGGGGGGCAAGAGACCCAGTACTTC. The full variable domain, its missing parts supplied by reference TRBV7-2 and TRBJ2-5, is GAGVSQSPSNKVTEKGKDVELRCDPISGHTALYWYRQSLGQGLEFLIYFQGNSAPDKSGLPSDRFSAERTGGSVSTLTIQRTQQEDSAVYLCASSLGPGGQETQYFGPGTRLLVL.

This clone appeared once. Different DNA sequences within this sample yield the same CDR3. This sequence joins TRBV12-3 or TRBV12-4 and TRBJ1-2; TRBD1 might be the D (6 bases). Trimming took off 5 bases at V and 2 bases at J, with 9 bases between the two ends. The CDR3 loop spans 13 amino acids. CDR3 protein: CASSPDRNYGYTF. For the CDR3, the DNA is TGTGCCAGCAGTCCGGACAGAAACTATGGCTACACCTTC.

This clone came up once. V gene TRBV5-6 combines with J gene TRBJ2-5; D is tentatively TRBD1 or TRBD2 (6 bases each). In germline, CDR1 is SGHDT, CDR2 YYEEEE. The CDR3 runs to 14 residues. V lost 5 bases and J lost 4, with 15 bases in between. CDR3 DNA: TGTGCCAGCAGGACTAGGGGGGCGGGAGAGACCCAGTACTTC. This gives the protein CASRTRGAGETQYF.

The chain employs TRBV2 and TRBJ1-2; possible D gene TRBD1, 5 bases. The V gene's germline CDR1 is SNHLY and CDR2 FYNNEI. This CDR3 is built from 13 residues. V gave up 11 bases and J gave up 0 bases, with 13 bases separating them. For the CDR3, the DNA is TGTGCCGCTGGGGGGAGTTCTAACTATGGCTACACCTTC. This encodes CAAGGSSNYGYTF.

The V call is TRBV9, the J call TRBJ1-2; 7 positions match TRBD1. J lost 5 bases, V lost 4 bases, and 8 bases had no gene match. The germline gives CDR1 SGDLS, CDR2 YYNGEE. The CDR3 consists of 14 residues. The CDR3 bases are TGTGCCAGCAGCCCCGACAGGGCTCGGTATGGCTACACCTTC. Its translation: CASSPDRARYGYTF. Variable domain in full (rest from reference TRBV9 and TRBJ1-2): DSGVTQTPKHLITATGQRVTLRCSPRSGDLSVYWYQQSLDQGLQFLIQYYNGEERAKGNILERFSAQQFPDLHSELNLSSLELGDSALYFCASSPDRARYGYTFGSGTRLTVV.

The chain recombines TRBV30 with TRBJ2-7, with TRBD1 as a possible D gene (6 bases). This CDR3 has 13 residues. Germline assignment: CDR1 GTSNPN and CDR2 SVGIG (reference sequence). V was cut by 5 bases and J by 6 bases, with 17 bases left in between. CDR3 sequence (DNA): TGTGCCTGGGCCGTCGTGGGGGCCGGCGAGCAGTACTTC. The encoded protein is CAWAVVGAGEQYF.

CDR3 DNA sequence: TGTGCCAGCAGCTTTGCGGTTCTGGGCTACACCTTC. It specifies CASSFAVLGYTF. The V call is TRBV11-3, the J call TRBJ1-2; D not certain. This CDR3 contains 12 residues. Germline loops: CDR1 SGHNT, CDR2 YENEEA. The ends were cut back, 3 bases at V and 8 bases at J, with 10 bases in the middle.

The sample holds one count of this clone. The chain employs TRBV18 and TRBJ1-1; no reliable D call. V shed 3 bases and J shed 1 base, with 12 bases lying between them. Germline V gene data show CDR1 as KGHSH and CDR2 as LQKENI. The CDR3 length is 15 residues. CDR3 DNA sequence: TGTGCCAGCTCACCCCCGGGGTCTTCGAACACTGAAGCTTTCTTT. It codes for CASSPPGSSNTEAFF.

V and J are TRBV6-5 and TRBJ1-5; D gene unclear. Trimming took 3 bases from V and 1 from J, leaving 10 bases between them. This CDR3 spans 15 amino acids. Germline CDR1 reads MNHEY; CDR2 reads SVGAGI. CDR3 amino acids: CASSYSRRSNQPQHF. The CDR3 region has the DNA TGTGCCAGCAGTTATAGTAGAAGGAGCAATCAGCCCCAGCATTTT.

This rearrangement joins TRBV6-5 to TRBJ1-6; D is unresolved. The V end lost 9 bases, the J end lost 6 bases, and 18 bases lay between the germline ends. This CDR3 contains 15 residues. Germline-derived CDR1 and CDR2 are MNHEY and SVGAGI. This chain's CDR3 is CASIEGLGFNSPLHF. CDR3 bases: TGTGCCAGTATCGAGGGCCTCGGATTTAATTCACCCCTCCACTTT.

This chain connects TRBV12-5 to TRBJ2-7; TRBD2 is a possible D gene (6 bases). The CDR3 consists of 15 residues. With 7 bases removed from V and 1 base from J, the gap between germline ends came to 17 bases. CDR1 LGHNT and CDR2 FRNRAP come from the germline V gene. DNA for the CDR3: TGTGCTAGTGCCCTCGGGACTGCCCCATCCTACGAGCAGTACTTC. Its protein product is CASALGTAPSYEQYF. The complete variable domain, with remaining parts taken from reference TRBV12-5 and TRBJ2-7, reads DARVTQTPRHKVTEMGQEVTMRCQPILGHNTVFWYRQTMMQGLELLAYFRNRAPLDDSGMPKDRFSAEMPDATLATLKIQPSEPRDSAVYFCASALGTAPSYEQYFGPGTRLTVT.

The rearrangement uses TRBV19 and TRBJ2-1, with TRBD2 matching 7 bases. The length of the CDR3 is 18 residues. With 6 bases clipped from V and 0 bases from J, the junction kept 14 bases outside the gene matches. Germline CDR1 is LNHDA and CDR2 is SQIVND (reference sequence). As DNA, the CDR3 is TGTGCCAGTAGCCCCACTCGAGCGGGGAAGGGCTCCTACAATGAGCAGTTCTTC. It translates to CASSPTRAGKGSYNEQFF.

The rearrangement uses TRBV28 and TRBJ2-5; TRBD2 matches at 9 bases. V was clipped by 5 bases and J by 1 base; unmatched bases: 5. In germline, CDR1 is MDHEN, CDR2 SYDVKM. The CDR3 consists of 15 residues. CDR3 residues: CASSRASGIQETQYF. CDR3 DNA: TGTGCCAGCAGTAGGGCTAGCGGGATCCAAGAGACCCAGTACTTC.

This chain uses TRBV5-8 with TRBJ2-1; no clear D gene. Germline assignment: CDR1 SGHTS and CDR2 YDEGEE. This CDR3 is built from 12 residues. Trimming stripped 4 bases from V and 4 bases from J, with 6 bases between. CDR3 protein: CASSGFYNEQFF. The CDR3 coding sequence is TGTGCCAGCAGCGGTTTTTACAATGAGCAGTTCTTC.

This chain uses TRBV6-4 with TRBJ2-2, with D perhaps assigned TRBD1 or TRBD2 (6 bases each). V gave up 4 bases and J gave up 4 bases, with 13 bases separating them. Germline lookup yields CDR1 MRHNA and CDR2 SNTAGT. The CDR3 length is 15 residues. This CDR3 is CASSVHRGLTGELFF. The DNA for the CDR3 is TGTGCCAGCAGTGTCCACCGGGGGCTCACCGGGGAGCTGTTTTTT.

The table lists this clone with a few counts. The identical CDR3 is also encoded by other nucleotide sequences in the sample. CDR3 loop: CASSLTGSSYNEQFF. The DNA of the CDR3 is TGTGCCAGCAGCCTCACAGGGAGCTCCTACAATGAGCAGTTCTTC. V gene TRBV7-3 combines with J gene TRBJ2-1, with D perhaps matching TRBD1 (6 bases). Trimming removed 5 bases at V and 0 bases at J, with 11 bases between. Germline-derived CDR1 and CDR2 are SGHTA and FQGTGA. This CDR3 has 15 residues.

For this clone: The identical CDR3 is also encoded by other nucleotide sequences in the sample. The chain employs TRBV28 and TRBJ2-5; D unclear. V lost 2 bases and J 5 bases, leaving 3 bases between the germline ends. The CDR3 covers 11 residues. Looked up from germline, CDR1 is MDHEN and CDR2 is SYDVKM. CDR3 residues: CASSLGETQYF. CDR3 bases: TGTGCCAGCAGTTTAGGTGAGACCCAGTACTTC.

The chain has TRBV6-7 and TRBJ1-4; D unresolved. TRBV6-7 counts as an open reading frame of uncertain function. V lost 2 bases and J lost 8, with 18 bases in between. The CDR3 runs 16 residues. The CDR3 reads CASSYPHAGPPEKLFF. The CDR3 nucleotides are TGTGCCAGCAGTTACCCCCATGCGGGTCCCCCCGAAAAACTGTTTTTT.